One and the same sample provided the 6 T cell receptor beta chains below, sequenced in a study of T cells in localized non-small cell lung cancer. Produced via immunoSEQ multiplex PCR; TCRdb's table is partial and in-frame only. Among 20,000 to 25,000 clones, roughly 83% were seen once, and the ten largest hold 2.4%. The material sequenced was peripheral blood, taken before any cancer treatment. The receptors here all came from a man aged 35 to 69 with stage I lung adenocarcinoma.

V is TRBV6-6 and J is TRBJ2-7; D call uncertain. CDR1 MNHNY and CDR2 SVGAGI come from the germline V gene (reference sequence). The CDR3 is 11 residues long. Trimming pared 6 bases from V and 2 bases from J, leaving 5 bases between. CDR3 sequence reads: CASSRTYEQYF. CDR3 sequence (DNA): TGTGCCAGCAGCAGAACCTACGAGCAGTACTTC.

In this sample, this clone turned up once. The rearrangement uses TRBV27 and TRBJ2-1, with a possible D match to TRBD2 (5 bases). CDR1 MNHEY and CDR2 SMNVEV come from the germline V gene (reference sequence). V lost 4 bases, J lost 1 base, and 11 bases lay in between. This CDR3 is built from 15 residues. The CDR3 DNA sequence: TGTGCCAGCAGTTGGACTCCAACTTCCTACAATGAGCAGTTCTTC. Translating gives CASSWTPTSYNEQFF.

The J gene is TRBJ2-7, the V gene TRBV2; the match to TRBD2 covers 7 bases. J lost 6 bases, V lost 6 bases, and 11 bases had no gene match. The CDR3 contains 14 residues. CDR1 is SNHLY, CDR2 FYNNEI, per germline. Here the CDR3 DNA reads TGTGCCAGCAGAGGGGTTAGCGGGCCCTCCGAGCAGTACTTC. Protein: CASRGVSGPSEQYF. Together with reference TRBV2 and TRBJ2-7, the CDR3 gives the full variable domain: EPEVTQTPSHQVTQMGQEVILRCVPISNHLYFYWYRQILGQKVEFLVSFYNNEISEKSEIFDDQFSVERPDGSNFTLKIRSTKLEDSAMYFCASRGVSGPSEQYFGPGTRLTVT.

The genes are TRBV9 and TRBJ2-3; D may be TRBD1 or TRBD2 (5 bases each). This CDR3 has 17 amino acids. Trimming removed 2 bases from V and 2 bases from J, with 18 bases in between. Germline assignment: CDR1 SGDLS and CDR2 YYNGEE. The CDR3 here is CASSVAGTDGPTDTQYF. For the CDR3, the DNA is TGTGCCAGCAGCGTCGCCGGGACGGACGGGCCCACAGATACGCAGTATTTT.

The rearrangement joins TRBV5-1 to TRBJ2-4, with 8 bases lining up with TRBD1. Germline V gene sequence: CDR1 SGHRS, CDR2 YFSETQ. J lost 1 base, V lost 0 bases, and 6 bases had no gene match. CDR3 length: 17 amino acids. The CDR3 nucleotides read TGCGCCAGCAGCTTGGTTCCCAGGGGGCAGGCCAAAAACATTCAGTACTTC. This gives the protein CASSLVPRGQAKNIQYF.

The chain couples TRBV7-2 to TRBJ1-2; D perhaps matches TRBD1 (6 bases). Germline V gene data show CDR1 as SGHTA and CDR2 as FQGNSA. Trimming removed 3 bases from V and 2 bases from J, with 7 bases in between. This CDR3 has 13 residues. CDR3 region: CASSFTGNYGYTF. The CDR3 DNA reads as TGTGCCAGCAGCTTTACAGGGAACTATGGCTACACCTTC.